The 20 T cell receptor beta chains given below trace back to one sample, sequenced in a study of cytomegalovirus exposure and HLA in healthy donors. 13 Jbeta primers and 60 Vbeta primers were used for the PCR. Repertoires were generated with immunoSEQ multiplex PCR, while TCRdb's copy carries only in-frame clones and drops some. This specimen shows about 160,000 clones; the ten leading clones hold 2% to 2.5%. Sequencing was done on a sample of PBMCs. These receptors were collected from a man under 40 in good health and CMV-seronegative.

V and J are TRBV5-1 and TRBJ2-3, with D possibly TRBD1 on 5 matching bases. The length of the CDR3 is 13 residues. The V end was cut by 4 bases, the J end by 6 bases, with 12 bases between. Per germline, CDR1 SGHRS and CDR2 YFSETQ. CDR3 amino acids: CASSPTSGDTQYF. CDR3 DNA sequence: TGCGCCAGCAGCCCAACCTCAGGGGATACGCAGTATTTT.

V usage is TRBV29-1 and J usage is TRBJ2-5; TRBD2 matches at 11 bases. Germline CDR1 reads SQVTM; CDR2 reads ANQGSEA. V dropped 7 bases and J dropped 0; count of bases not matched to a gene: 13. There are 17 residues in the CDR3. This chain's CDR3 is CSAGTPGLAEYQETQYF. The CDR3 DNA reads TGCAGCGCTGGGACACCGGGACTAGCGGAATACCAAGAGACCCAGTACTTC.

The rearrangement links TRBV6-6 to TRBJ2-7; 7 positions match TRBD2. The CDR3 runs to 14 residues. V trimming: 4 bases; J trimming: 0 bases; junction bases outside the gene matches: 3. CDR1 MNHNY and CDR2 SVGAGI come from the germline V gene (reference sequence). The CDR3 bases are TGTGCCAGCAGTTCGCCTAGCGGCTCCTACGAGCAGTACTTC. This sequence encodes CASSSPSGSYEQYF.

The DNA of the CDR3 is TGCGCCAGCAGCGCGGACAGGGAAGTTGGCTACACCTTC. Its translation: CASSADREVGYTF. The chain recombines TRBV10-1 with TRBJ1-2; 8 positions match TRBD1. V shed 6 bases, J shed 7 bases, and the junction held 7 bases outside the gene matches. The CDR3 contains 13 residues. The V gene's germline CDR1 is WNHNN and CDR2 SYGVQD (reference sequence).

V usage is TRBV6-5 and J usage is TRBJ1-1, with D uncertain. Germline CDR1 MNHEY, CDR2 SVGAGI. The germline V and J ends were trimmed by 0 bases and 6 bases, with 8 bases remaining between them. The CDR3 covers 13 residues. In nucleotides, the CDR3 is TGTGCCAGCAGTTACTCGGGCCACGCTGAAGCTTTCTTT. Its translation: CASSYSGHAEAFF.

V and J are TRBV5-6 and TRBJ1-1, with 10 positions matching TRBD1. The germline gives CDR1 SGHDT, CDR2 YYEEEE. V was pared by 0 bases and J by 5 bases, with 4 bases of the junction left unmatched. This CDR3 comprises 15 residues. The CDR3 loop reads CASSLGQGAMTEAFF. CDR3 sequence (DNA): TGTGCCAGCAGCTTGGGACAGGGGGCGATGACTGAAGCTTTCTTT.

The chain recombines TRBV27 with TRBJ2-7, with 7 bases identical to TRBD2. The CDR3 is 15 residues long. Germline V CDR1 and CDR2: MNHEY, SMNVEV (reference sequence). Losses at the gene ends were 3 bases for V and 5 bases for J; bases not matched to a gene: 10. CDR3 in amino acids: CASSLGVAGVDEQYF. In DNA, the CDR3 is TGTGCCAGCAGTTTGGGGGTGGCGGGAGTCGACGAGCAGTACTTC.

The rearrangement joins TRBV2 to TRBJ2-5; D unclear. The J call may be wrong; the DNA end is better matched by TRBJ2-7. The CDR3 runs to 12 residues. CDR1 is SNHLY, CDR2 FYNNEI, per germline. The CDR3 here is CASSESGYEQYF. CDR3 nucleotides: TGTGCCAGCAGTGAGTCAGGCTACGAGCAGTACTTC.

The chain has TRBV15 and TRBJ1-5; 10 bases line up with TRBD1. CDR1 and CDR2 from the germline V gene are LNHNV and YYDKDF (reference sequence). The junction had 11 bases not matched to a gene; V was cut back by 6 bases and J by 6 bases. There are 16 residues in the CDR3. The CDR3 DNA sequence: TGTGCCACCAGACCTCGACAGGGGGCTCGGGGTCAGCCCCAGCATTTT. Residues: CATRPRQGARGQPQHF.

The chain joins TRBV9 to TRBJ2-7; 7 bases are a match to TRBD2. The CDR3 loop spans 17 amino acids. The trim removed 4 bases at V and 5 bases at J, leaving 18 bases unmatched. CDR1 and CDR2 (germline): SGDLS, YYNGEE. The CDR3 nucleotides are TGTGCCAGCAGCCTCGGACTCGATAGGACTAGACTCCACGAGCAGTACTTC. Its translation: CASSLGLDRTRLHEQYF.

This chain connects TRBV27 to TRBJ2-7; 8 nucleotides agree with TRBD2. Germline V lookup: CDR1 MNHEY, CDR2 SMNVEV (reference sequence). The CDR3 runs to 15 residues. V lost 6 bases, J lost 4 bases, and 11 bases stayed unmatched. The CDR3 DNA reads TGTGCCAGCAGGGCCTCTAGCGGGCATAAATACGAGCAGTACTTC. Protein sequence: CASRASSGHKYEQYF.

The chain joins TRBV10-2 to TRBJ2-7, with TRBD2 matching over 9 bases. V shed 7 bases, J shed 5 bases, and the junction held 12 bases outside the gene matches. In germline, CDR1 is WSHSY, CDR2 SAAADI. The CDR3 is 15 residues long. CDR3 coding DNA: TGCGCCAGCATTCCCCCAAGCGGGAGGTTGGACGAGCAGTACTTC. It yields the protein CASIPPSGRLDEQYF.

V usage is TRBV5-1 and J usage is TRBJ1-2; D might be TRBD1 (5 bases). Looked up from germline, CDR1 is SGHRS and CDR2 is YFSETQ. V lost 4 bases to trimming and J lost 0 bases, with 7 bases between them. The CDR3 contains 13 residues. The CDR3 nucleotides are TGCGCCAGCAGCCCGGACACTAACTATGGCTACACCTTC. Its protein is CASSPDTNYGYTF.

V is TRBV28 and J is TRBJ2-7; D possibly corresponds to TRBD1 (5 bases). Germline V gives CDR1 MDHEN, CDR2 SYDVKM. V lost 5 bases to trimming and J lost 1 base, with 12 bases between them. The CDR3 is 14 amino acids. The CDR3 reads CASSLLGVSYEQYF. CDR3 bases: TGTGCCAGCAGTCTCTTAGGGGTATCCTACGAGCAGTACTTC.

The chain combines TRBV28 with TRBJ2-3; D is unresolved. CDR1 is MDHEN and CDR2 is SYDVKM in the germline V gene. Trimming took 6 bases from V and 2 from J, leaving 9 bases between them. The CDR3 totals 13 residues. The CDR3 DNA reads TGTGCCAGCAGCCCTACCTACACAGATACGCAGTATTTT. It yields the protein CASSPTYTDTQYF. The entire variable domain, with the rest obtained from reference TRBV28 and TRBJ2-3, is as follows: DVKVTQSSRYLVKRTGEKVFLECVQDMDHENMFWYRQDPGLGLRLIYFSYDVKMKEKGDIPEGYSVSREKKERFSLILESASTNQTSMYLCASSPTYTDTQYFGPGTRLTVL.

V gene TRBV7-2 combines with J gene TRBJ2-7, with D possibly TRBD2 on 6 matching bases. Germline V gene data show CDR1 as SGHTA and CDR2 as FQGNSA. The CDR3 totals 12 residues. The V end was cut by 2 bases, the J end by 10 bases, with 12 bases between. The CDR3 region is CASSLMVGGQYF. The DNA for the CDR3 is TGTGCCAGCAGCTTAATGGTCGGGGGACAGTACTTC.

CDR3 DNA: TGTGCCACCAGCAGTCTGACTAGCGGGAGAAGAAACATTCAGTACTTC. Translated, it gives CATSSLTSGRRNIQYF. V is TRBV15 and J is TRBJ2-4; 12 bases align to TRBD2. In germline, CDR1 is LNHNV, CDR2 YYDKDF (reference sequence). Trimming removed 3 bases from V and 6 bases from J; junction bases left unmatched: 6. The CDR3 covers 16 residues.

The gene calls are TRBV5-1 and TRBJ1-2; 7 nucleotides agree with TRBD1. Germline V lookup: CDR1 SGHRS, CDR2 YFSETQ. Trimming cost V 4 bases and J 4 bases; bases outside gene matches: 10. The length of the CDR3 is 15 residues. The CDR3 region is CASSLGFGQAYGYTF. The CDR3, as DNA: TGCGCCAGCAGCCTCGGATTTGGACAGGCCTATGGCTACACCTTC.

The V gene is TRBV10-1, the J gene TRBJ2-1, with TRBD1 identical over 12 bases. Looked up from germline, CDR1 is WNHNN and CDR2 is SYGVQD (reference sequence). Trimming at V came to 0 bases and at J to 8 bases, leaving 5 bases not matched to a gene. The CDR3 is 16 residues long. In DNA, the CDR3 is TGCGCCAGCAGTGAGTCACCGGGACAGGGGGCCGATGAGCAGTTCTTC. Translated: CASSESPGQGADEQFF.

The gene calls are TRBV5-1 and TRBJ2-1, with 11 positions matching TRBD1. The CDR3 has 15 amino acids. The V gene's germline CDR1 is SGHRS and CDR2 YFSETQ. After removal of 0 bases from V and 10 bases from J, the junction contained 6 bases not matched to a gene. The CDR3, as DNA: TGCGCCAGCAGCTTGGCCGGGACAGGGGGTCCCGAGCAGTTCTTC. Protein: CASSLAGTGGPEQFF.